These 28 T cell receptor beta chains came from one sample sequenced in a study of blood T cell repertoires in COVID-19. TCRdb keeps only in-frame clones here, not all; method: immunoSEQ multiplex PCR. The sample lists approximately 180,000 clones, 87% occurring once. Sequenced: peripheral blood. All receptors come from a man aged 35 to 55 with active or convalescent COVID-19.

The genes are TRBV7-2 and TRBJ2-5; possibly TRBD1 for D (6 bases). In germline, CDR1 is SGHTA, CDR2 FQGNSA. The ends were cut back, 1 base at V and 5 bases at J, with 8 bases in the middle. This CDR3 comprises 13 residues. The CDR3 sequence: CASSLEQGETQYF. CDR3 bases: TGTGCCAGCAGCTTAGAACAGGGCGAGACCCAGTACTTC.

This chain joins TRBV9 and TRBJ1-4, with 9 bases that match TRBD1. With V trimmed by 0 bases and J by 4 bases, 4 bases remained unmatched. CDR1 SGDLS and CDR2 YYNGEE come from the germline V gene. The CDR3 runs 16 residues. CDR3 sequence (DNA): TGTGCCAGCAGCGTAGGGTCGGGACAGGGTAATGAAAAACTGTTTTTT. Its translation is CASSVGSGQGNEKLFF. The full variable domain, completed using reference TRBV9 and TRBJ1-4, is DSGVTQTPKHLITATGQRVTLRCSPRSGDLSVYWYQQSLDQGLQFLIQYYNGEERAKGNILERFSAQQFPDLHSELNLSSLELGDSALYFCASSVGSGQGNEKLFFGSGTQLSVL.

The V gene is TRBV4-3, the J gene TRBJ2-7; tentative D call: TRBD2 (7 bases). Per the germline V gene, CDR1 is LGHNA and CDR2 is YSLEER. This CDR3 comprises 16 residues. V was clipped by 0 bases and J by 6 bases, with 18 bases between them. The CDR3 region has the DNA TGCGCCAGCAGCCAAGATAGGGCGGGGGCCTCGGGCGAGCAGTACTTC. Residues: CASSQDRAGASGEQYF.

This CDR3 is CASSGLFAGKGQETQYF. Written as DNA, the CDR3 is TGTGCCAGCAGTGGTCTCTTTGCAGGGAAGGGCCAAGAGACCCAGTACTTC. The V and J genes are TRBV2 and TRBJ2-5; perhaps TRBD1 as D (5 bases). Trimming removed 4 bases from V and 1 base from J, with 19 bases in between. The CDR3 consists of 17 residues. The germline gives CDR1 SNHLY, CDR2 FYNNEI.

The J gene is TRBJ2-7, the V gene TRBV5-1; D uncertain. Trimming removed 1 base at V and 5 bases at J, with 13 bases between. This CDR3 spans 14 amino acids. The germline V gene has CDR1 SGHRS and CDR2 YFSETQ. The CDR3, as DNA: TGCGCCAGCAGCTTGTCAACAGTCCCTGACGAGCAGTACTTC. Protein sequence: CASSLSTVPDEQYF.

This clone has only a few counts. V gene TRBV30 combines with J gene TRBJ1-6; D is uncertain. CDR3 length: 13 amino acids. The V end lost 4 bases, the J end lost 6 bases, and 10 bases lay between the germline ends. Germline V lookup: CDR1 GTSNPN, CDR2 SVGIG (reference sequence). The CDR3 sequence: CAWTGRSNSPLHF. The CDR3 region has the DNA TGTGCCTGGACTGGCCGTTCTAATTCACCCCTCCACTTT.

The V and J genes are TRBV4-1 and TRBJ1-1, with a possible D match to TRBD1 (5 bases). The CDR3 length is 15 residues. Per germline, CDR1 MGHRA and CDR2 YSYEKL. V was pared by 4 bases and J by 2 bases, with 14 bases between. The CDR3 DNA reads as TGCGCCAGCAGCCTCTTAATTCAGGGTAACACTGAAGCTTTCTTT. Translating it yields CASSLLIQGNTEAFF.

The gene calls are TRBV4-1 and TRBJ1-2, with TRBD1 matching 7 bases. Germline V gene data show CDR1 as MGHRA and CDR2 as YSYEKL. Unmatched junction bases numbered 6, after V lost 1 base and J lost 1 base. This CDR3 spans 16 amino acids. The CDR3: CASSQVDRVDNYGYTF. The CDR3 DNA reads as TGCGCCAGCAGCCAAGTTGACAGGGTTGATAACTATGGCTACACCTTC.

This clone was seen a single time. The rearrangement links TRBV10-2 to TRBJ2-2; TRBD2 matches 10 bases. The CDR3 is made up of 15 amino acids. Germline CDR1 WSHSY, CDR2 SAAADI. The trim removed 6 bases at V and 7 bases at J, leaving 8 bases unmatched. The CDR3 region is CASRAAGGPFGELFF. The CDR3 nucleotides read TGCGCCAGCAGGGCAGCGGGGGGGCCGTTCGGGGAGCTGTTTTTT.

CDR3 region: CASSYKQGADTGELFF. In DNA, the CDR3 is TGTGCCAGCAGTTACAAACAGGGGGCCGACACCGGGGAGCTGTTTTTT. The V and J genes are TRBV6-2 or TRBV6-3 and TRBJ2-2, with 9 bases matching TRBD1. Germline trimming cut 2 bases from V and 3 bases from J; bases unmatched to any gene: 4. Germline V gives CDR1 MNHEY, CDR2 SVGEGT. The CDR3 is 16 amino acids.

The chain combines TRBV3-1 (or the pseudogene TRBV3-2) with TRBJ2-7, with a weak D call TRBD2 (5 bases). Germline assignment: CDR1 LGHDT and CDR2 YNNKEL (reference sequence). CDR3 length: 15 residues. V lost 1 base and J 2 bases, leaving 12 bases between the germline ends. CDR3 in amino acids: CASSQGTFGTYEQYF. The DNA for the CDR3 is TGTGCCAGCAGCCAAGGGACTTTCGGTACCTACGAGCAGTACTTC.

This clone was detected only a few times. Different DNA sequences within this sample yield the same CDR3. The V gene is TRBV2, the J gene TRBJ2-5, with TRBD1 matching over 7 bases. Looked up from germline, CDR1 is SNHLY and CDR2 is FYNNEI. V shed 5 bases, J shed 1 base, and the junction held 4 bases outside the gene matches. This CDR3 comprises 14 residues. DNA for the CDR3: TGTGCCAGCAGTACCGACAGGGCCCAAGAGACCCAGTACTTC. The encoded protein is CASSTDRAQETQYF.

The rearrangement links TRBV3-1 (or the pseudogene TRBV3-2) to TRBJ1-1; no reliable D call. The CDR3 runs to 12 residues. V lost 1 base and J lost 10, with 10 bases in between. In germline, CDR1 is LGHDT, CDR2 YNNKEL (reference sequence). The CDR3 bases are TGTGCCAGCAGCCAAGGAAGTACGGGAGCTTTCTTT. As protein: CASSQGSTGAFF.

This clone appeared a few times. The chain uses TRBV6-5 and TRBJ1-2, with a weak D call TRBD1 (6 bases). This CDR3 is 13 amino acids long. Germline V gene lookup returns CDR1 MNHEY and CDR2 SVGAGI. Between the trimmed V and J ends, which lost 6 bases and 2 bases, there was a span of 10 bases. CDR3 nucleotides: TGTGCCAGCAGGGACAGCAGAAACTATGGCTACACCTTC. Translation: CASRDSRNYGYTF.

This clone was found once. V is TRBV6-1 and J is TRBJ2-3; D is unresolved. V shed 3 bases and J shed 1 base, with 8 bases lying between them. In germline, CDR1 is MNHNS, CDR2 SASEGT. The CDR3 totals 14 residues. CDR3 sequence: CASSDSWRTDTQYF. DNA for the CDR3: TGTGCCAGCAGTGACAGTTGGCGCACAGATACGCAGTATTTT.

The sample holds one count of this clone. This CDR3 is CASSGDSPNQPQHF. The CDR3 region has the DNA TGTGCCAGCAGTGGGGACAGCCCCAATCAGCCCCAGCATTTT. The chain employs TRBV6-6 and TRBJ1-5; the match to TRBD1 covers 7 bases. This CDR3 is 14 amino acids long. Germline V gives CDR1 MNHNY, CDR2 SVGAGI (reference sequence). Trimming cost V 5 bases and J 3 bases; bases outside gene matches: 4.

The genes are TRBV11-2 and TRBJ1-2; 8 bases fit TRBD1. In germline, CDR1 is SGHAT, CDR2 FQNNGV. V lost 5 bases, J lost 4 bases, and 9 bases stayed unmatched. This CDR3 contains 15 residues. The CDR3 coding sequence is TGTGCCAGCAGCCCAGGTTCAGGGGGCGGCTATGGCTACACCTTC. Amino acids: CASSPGSGGGYGYTF.

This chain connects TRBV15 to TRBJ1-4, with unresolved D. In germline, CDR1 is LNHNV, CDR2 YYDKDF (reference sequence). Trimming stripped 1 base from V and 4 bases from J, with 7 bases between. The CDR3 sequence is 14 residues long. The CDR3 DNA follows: TGTGCCACCAGCAGAGCAGGTTTTAATGAAAAACTGTTTTTT. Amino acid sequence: CATSRAGFNEKLFF.

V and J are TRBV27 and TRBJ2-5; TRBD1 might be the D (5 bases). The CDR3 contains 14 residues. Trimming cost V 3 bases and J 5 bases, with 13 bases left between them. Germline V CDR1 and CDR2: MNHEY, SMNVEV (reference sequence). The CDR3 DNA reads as TGTGCCAGCAGTTTTGGGGCAGGGCAGGAGACCCAGTACTTC. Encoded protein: CASSFGAGQETQYF.

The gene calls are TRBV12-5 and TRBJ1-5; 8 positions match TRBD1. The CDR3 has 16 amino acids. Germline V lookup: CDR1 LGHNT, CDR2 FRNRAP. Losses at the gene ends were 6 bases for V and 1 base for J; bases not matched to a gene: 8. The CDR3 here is CASGTGEEGSNQPQHF. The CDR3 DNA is TGTGCTAGTGGGACAGGGGAGGAAGGGAGCAATCAGCCCCAGCATTTT.

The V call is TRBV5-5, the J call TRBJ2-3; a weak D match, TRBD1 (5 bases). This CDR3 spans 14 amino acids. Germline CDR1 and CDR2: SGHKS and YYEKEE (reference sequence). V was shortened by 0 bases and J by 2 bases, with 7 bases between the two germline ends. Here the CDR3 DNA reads TGTGCCAGCAGCTTGGGCAGGGTCACAGATACGCAGTATTTT. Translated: CASSLGRVTDTQYF.

The CDR3 DNA sequence: TGCGCCAGCAGCCAAGAGGGGACTAGCGGGGGGAGGGCCATGGAGACCCAGTACTTC. It encodes CASSQEGTSGGRAMETQYF. The chain recombines TRBV4-3 with TRBJ2-5; 15 nucleotides align to TRBD2. J gave up 5 bases and V 0 bases, and 10 bases lay outside the gene matches. The CDR3 totals 19 residues. Germline CDR1 and CDR2: LGHNA and YSLEER.

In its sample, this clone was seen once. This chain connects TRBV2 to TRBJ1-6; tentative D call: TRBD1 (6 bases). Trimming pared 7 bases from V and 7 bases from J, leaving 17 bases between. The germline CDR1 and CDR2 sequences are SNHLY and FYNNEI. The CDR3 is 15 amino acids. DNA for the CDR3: TGTGCCAGCACCCCTGGGGGGGGCCGGAATTCACCCCTCCACTTT. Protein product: CASTPGGGRNSPLHF.

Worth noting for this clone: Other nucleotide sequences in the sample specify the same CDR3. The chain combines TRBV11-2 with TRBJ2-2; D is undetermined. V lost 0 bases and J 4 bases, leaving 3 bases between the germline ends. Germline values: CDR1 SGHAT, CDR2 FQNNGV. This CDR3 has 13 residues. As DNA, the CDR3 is TGTGCCAGCAGCTTAGAAGCCACCGGGGAGCTGTTTTTT. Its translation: CASSLEATGELFF. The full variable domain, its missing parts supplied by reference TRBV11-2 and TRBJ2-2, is EAGVAQSPRYKIIEKRQSVAFWCNPISGHATLYWYQQILGQGPKLLIQFQNNGVVDDSQLPKDRFSAERLKGVDSTLKIQPAKLEDSAVYLCASSLEATGELFFGEGSRLTVL.

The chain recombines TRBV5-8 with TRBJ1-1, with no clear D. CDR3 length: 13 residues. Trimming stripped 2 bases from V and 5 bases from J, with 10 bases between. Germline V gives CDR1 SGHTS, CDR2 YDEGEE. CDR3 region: CASSLGLITEAFF. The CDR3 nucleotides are TGTGCCAGCAGCTTAGGACTGATAACTGAAGCTTTCTTT.

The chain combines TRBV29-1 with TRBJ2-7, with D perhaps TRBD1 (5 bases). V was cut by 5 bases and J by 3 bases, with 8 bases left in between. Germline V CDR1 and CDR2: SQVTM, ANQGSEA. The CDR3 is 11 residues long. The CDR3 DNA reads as TGCAGCGTTTCAGGGAACTACGAGCAGTACTTC. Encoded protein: CSVSGNYEQYF.

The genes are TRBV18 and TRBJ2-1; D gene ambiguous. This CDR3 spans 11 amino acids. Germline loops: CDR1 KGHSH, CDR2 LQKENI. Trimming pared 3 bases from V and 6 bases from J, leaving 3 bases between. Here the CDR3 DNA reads TGTGCCAGCTCACCCAGCAATGAGCAGTTCTTC. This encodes CASSPSNEQFF.

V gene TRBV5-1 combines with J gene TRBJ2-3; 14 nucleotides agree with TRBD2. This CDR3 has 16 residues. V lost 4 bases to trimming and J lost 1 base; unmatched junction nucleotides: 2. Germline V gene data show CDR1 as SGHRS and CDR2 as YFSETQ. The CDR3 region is CASSKGLAGGTDTQYF. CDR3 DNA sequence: TGCGCCAGCAGCAAGGGACTAGCGGGGGGCACAGATACGCAGTATTTT. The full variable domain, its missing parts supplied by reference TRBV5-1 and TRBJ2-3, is KAGVTQTPRYLIKTRGQQVTLSCSPISGHRSVSWYQQTPGQGLQFLFEYFSETQRNKGNFPGRFSGRQFSNSRSEMNVSTLELGDSALYLCASSKGLAGGTDTQYFGPGTRLTVL.